This T cell receptor beta chain was identified during a study of T cell responses to AZD1222 COVID-19 vaccine. On this clone: Its antigen is unknown.

The protocol was immunoSEQ multiplex PCR, while the TCRdb copy is restricted to in-frame clones and leaves out a portion. This table holds 150,000 or so clones, just under 95% found once. There are 14 residues in the CDR3. V shed 0 bases and J 4 bases; nucleotides not matched to a gene: 2. Germline CDR1 reads MNHEY; CDR2 reads SMNVEV (reference sequence). Study results and caveats: Two doses of AZD1222 preceded a rise in Spike-specific TCR breadth and depth.

The receptor was isolated from an adult in good health. The source was peripheral blood, collected on day 0 of AZD1222 vaccination. J is TRBJ2-5 and V is TRBV27; 7 bases are shared with TRBD2. The CDR3 loop reads CASSLSPSGETQYF. In nucleotides, the CDR3 is TGTGCCAGCAGTTTATCTCCTAGCGGAGAGACCCAGTACTTC.